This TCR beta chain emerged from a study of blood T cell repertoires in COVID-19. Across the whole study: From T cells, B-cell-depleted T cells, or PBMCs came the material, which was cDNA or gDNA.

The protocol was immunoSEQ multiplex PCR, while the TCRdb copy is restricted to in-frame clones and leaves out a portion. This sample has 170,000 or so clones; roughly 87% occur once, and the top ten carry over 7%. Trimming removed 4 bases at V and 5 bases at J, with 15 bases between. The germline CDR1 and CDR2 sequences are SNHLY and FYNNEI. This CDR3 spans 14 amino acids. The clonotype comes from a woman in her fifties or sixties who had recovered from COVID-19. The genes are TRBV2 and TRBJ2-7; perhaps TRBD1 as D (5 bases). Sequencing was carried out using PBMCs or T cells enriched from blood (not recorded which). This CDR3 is CASSGQGRAHEQYF. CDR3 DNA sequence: TGTGCCAGCAGTGGCCAGGGCAGGGCCCACGAGCAGTACTTC.